A single T cell receptor beta chain is shown here with its context. The data are from a study of OX40 agonist ivuxolimab in advanced cancers. Across the study: An agonistic human IgG2 monoclonal antibody against OX40 (CD134) was given. The dose of intravenous ivuxolimab that patients received every 2 weeks ranged from 0.01 to 10 mg/kg.

Germline-derived CDR1 and CDR2 are SGHAT and FQDESV (reference sequence). The length of the CDR3 is 15 residues. Trimming took off 1 base at V and 2 bases at J, with 9 bases between the two ends. The table came from immunoSEQ multiplex PCR; TCRdb's copy has only in-frame clones and leaves some out. The repertoire has some 64,000 clones, roughly 90% of them found once; the top ten carry 2.8%. V usage is TRBV11-1 and J usage is TRBJ1-5, with D unclear. The source of this sequence is an adult with an advanced solid tumor such as melanoma, head and neck, liver or kidney cancer. Sequencing used CD4+ or CD8+ T cells sorted from blood, obtained in a trial of the OX40 agonist ivuxolimab. Here the CDR3 DNA reads TGTGCCAGCAGCTTAGACGGGTTGCGCAATCAGCCCCAGCATTTT. This translates into CASSLDGLRNQPQHF.